Each of the 4 T cell receptor beta chains below was sequenced from the same sample in a study of CD8 T cells in Susac syndrome. The authors reverse transcribed roughly 0.5 to 1 ug RNA with random hexamers. TCRdb analysed the immunoSEQ multiplex PCR reads with MiXCR anew, one entry per CDR3 protein. The sample includes around 200,000 distinct CDR3 sequences, 95% of them seen just once. The sequenced material came from CD4+ T cells from PBMCs. The source of these receptors is a human donor with multiple sclerosis.

The rearrangement joins TRBV20-1 to TRBJ2-5; tentative D call: TRBD1 (6 bases). V gave up 6 bases and J gave up 2 bases, with 16 bases separating them. CDR1 DFQATT and CDR2 SNEGSKA come from the germline V gene (reference sequence). The CDR3 is 14 amino acids. The CDR3 bases are TGCAGTGCCAGCCGGGACAACGAACAAGAGACCCAGTACTTC. Its protein is CSASRDNEQETQYF.

This chain links TRBV29-1 with TRBJ2-5; the D gene is possibly TRBD1 (5 bases). The CDR3 extends over 13 amino acids. The V end lost 3 bases, the J end lost 5 bases, and 13 bases lay between the germline ends. Germline-derived CDR1 and CDR2 are SQVTM and ANQGSEA. For the CDR3, the DNA is TGCAGCGTTGATTTGTCAGGGTGGGAGACCCAGTACTTC. This gives the protein CSVDLSGWETQYF.

The rearrangement links TRBV18 to TRBJ2-3; the D is unclear. This CDR3 spans 13 amino acids. The V gene lost 4 bases and the J gene lost 4 bases, with 9 bases spanning the gap. Germline CDR1 reads KGHSH; CDR2 reads LQKENI. DNA for the CDR3: TGTGCCAGCTCACGAGCGCCCCCAGATACGCAGTATTTT. Protein sequence: CASSRAPPDTQYF. The full variable domain, completed using reference TRBV18 and TRBJ2-3, is NAGVMQNPRHLVRRRGQEARLRCSPMKGHSHVYWYRQLPEEGLKFMVYLQKENIIDESGMPKERFSAEFPKEGPSILRIQQVVRGDSAAYFCASSRAPPDTQYFGPGTRLTVL.

This chain links TRBV5-1 with TRBJ2-1; D is possibly TRBD2 (6 bases). The CDR3 extends over 16 amino acids. Deletions cut 4 bases from V and 2 bases from J, with 16 bases between. Germline V gene lookup returns CDR1 SGHRS and CDR2 YFSETQ. The CDR3 nucleotides read TGCGCCAGCAGCCCTCAGGGACTGGAAGCCTACAATGAGCAGTTCTTC. It translates to CASSPQGLEAYNEQFF.